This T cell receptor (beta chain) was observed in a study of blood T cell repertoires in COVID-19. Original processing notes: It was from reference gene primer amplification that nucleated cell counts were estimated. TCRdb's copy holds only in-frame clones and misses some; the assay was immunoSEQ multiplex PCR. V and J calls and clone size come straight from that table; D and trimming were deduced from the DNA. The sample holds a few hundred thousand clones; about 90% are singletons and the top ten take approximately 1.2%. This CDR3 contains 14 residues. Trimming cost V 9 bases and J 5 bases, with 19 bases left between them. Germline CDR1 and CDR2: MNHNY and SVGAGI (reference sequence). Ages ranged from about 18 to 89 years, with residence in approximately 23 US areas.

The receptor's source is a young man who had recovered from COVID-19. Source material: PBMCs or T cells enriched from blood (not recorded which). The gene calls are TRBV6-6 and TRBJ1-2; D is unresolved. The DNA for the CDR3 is TGTGCCAGTGGAGTGGGTAGGACTACTTATGGCTACACCTTC. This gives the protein CASGVGRTTYGYTF.